The source of this T cell receptor (beta chain) is a study of cytotoxic CD8 clonotypes in ibrutinib-treated CLL. The data were produced by immunoSEQ multiplex PCR, yet TCRdb's version contains in-frame clones alone and is incomplete. This sample has some 300,000 clones, with just under 80% found just once. The ends were cut back, 4 bases at V and 4 bases at J, with 14 bases in the middle. The CDR3 totals 14 residues. Germline V CDR1 and CDR2: SEHNR, FQNEAQ (reference sequence). This clone has a single count. J is TRBJ2-7 and V is TRBV7-9; D unresolved. The sample was PBMCs, taken before ibrutinib treatment. The source is a human donor with chronic lymphocytic leukemia. CDR3 in DNA: TGTGCCAGCAGCTCCCTCGGACGGAGTTACGAGCAGTACTTC. Protein: CASSSLGRSYEQYF. The full variable domain, with the rest looked up from reference TRBV7-9 and TRBJ2-7, is DTGVSQNPRHKITKRGQNVTFRCDPISEHNRLYWYRQTLGQGPEFLTYFQNEAQLEKSRLLSDRFSAERPKGSFSTLEIQRTEQGDSAMYLCASSSLGRSYEQYFGPGTRLTVT.